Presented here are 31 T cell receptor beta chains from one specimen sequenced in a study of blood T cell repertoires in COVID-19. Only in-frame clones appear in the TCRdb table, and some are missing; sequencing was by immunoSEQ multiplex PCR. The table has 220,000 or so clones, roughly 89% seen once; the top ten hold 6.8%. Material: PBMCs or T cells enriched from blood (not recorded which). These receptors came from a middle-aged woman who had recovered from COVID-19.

CDR3 coding DNA: TGTGCCAGCAGCCTGGGTACGACATCCGAGCAGTTCTTC. Its translation is CASSLGTTSEQFF. This rearrangement joins TRBV3-1 (or the pseudogene TRBV3-2) to TRBJ2-1; no definite D call. V lost 4 bases and J lost 10, with 14 bases in between. The germline V gene encodes CDR1 LGHDT and CDR2 YNNKEL (reference sequence). The CDR3 runs 13 residues.

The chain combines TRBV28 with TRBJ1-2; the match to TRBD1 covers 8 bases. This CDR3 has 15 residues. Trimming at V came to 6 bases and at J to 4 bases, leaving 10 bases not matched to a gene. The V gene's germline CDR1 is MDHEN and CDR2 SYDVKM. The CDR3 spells CASSRTGGKAYGYTF. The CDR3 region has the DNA TGTGCCAGCAGCCGAACAGGGGGTAAGGCCTATGGCTACACCTTC.

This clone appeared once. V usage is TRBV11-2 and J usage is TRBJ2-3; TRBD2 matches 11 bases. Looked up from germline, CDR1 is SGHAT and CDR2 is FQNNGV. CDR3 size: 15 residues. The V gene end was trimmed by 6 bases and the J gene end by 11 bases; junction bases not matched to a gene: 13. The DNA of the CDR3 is TGTGCCAGCAGACCTAGCGGGGGGCCCCTTTATGTGCAGTATTTT. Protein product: CASRPSGGPLYVQYF.

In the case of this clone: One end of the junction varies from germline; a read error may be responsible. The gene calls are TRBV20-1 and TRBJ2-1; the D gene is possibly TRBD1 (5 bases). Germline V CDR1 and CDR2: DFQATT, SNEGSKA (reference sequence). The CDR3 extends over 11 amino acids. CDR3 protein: CSVGDYNELFF. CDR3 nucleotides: TGTTCGGTAGGGGATTACAATGAGCTCTTCTTC.

The CDR3 coding sequence is TGTGCCAGCAGTGATGGGGGGGGAGGGATCTACGAGCAGTACTTC. Translation gives CASSDGGGGIYEQYF. This rearrangement joins TRBV2 to TRBJ2-7; 7 bases are shared with TRBD2. This CDR3 contains 15 residues. Germline trimming cut 3 bases from V and 3 bases from J; bases unmatched to any gene: 8. CDR1 SNHLY and CDR2 FYNNEI come from the germline V gene.

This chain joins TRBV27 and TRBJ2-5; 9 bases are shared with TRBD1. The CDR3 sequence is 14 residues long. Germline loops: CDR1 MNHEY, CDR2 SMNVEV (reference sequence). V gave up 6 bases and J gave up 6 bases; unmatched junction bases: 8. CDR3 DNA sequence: TGTGCCAGCAGCGGTACAGGGGGCGTGAAGACCCAGTACTTC. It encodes CASSGTGGVKTQYF.

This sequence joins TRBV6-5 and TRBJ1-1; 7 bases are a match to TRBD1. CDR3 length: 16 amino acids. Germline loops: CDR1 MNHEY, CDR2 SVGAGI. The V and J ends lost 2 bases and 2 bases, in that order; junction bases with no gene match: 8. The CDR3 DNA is TGTGCCAGCAGTTACGCCCGAACAGGGGAAAACACTGAAGCTTTCTTT. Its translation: CASSYARTGENTEAFF.

CDR3 residues: CASSLARETQYF. The CDR3 DNA follows: TGTGCCAGCAGTTTAGCGCGTGAGACCCAGTACTTC. The rearrangement joins TRBV12-3 or TRBV12-4 to TRBJ2-5, with no clear D. V was pared by 0 bases and J by 5 bases, with 4 bases between. This CDR3 spans 12 amino acids.

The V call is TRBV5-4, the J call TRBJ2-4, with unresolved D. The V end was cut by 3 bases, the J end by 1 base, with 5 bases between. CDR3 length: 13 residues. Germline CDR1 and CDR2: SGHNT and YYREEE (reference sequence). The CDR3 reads CASSSRAKNIQYF. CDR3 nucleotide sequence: TGTGCCAGCAGCTCCCGGGCCAAAAACATTCAGTACTTC.

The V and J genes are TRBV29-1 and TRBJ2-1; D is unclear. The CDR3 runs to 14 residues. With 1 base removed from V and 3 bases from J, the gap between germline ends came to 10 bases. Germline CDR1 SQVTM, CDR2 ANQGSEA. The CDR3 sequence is CSVEGVSDYNEQFF. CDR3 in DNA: TGCAGCGTTGAAGGGGTAAGCGACTACAATGAGCAGTTCTTC.

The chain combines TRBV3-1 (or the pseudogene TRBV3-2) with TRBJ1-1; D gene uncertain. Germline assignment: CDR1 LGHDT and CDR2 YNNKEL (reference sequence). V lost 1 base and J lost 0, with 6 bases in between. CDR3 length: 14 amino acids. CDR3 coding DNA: TGTGCCAGCAGCCAAGGACACCTGAACACTGAAGCTTTCTTT. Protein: CASSQGHLNTEAFF.

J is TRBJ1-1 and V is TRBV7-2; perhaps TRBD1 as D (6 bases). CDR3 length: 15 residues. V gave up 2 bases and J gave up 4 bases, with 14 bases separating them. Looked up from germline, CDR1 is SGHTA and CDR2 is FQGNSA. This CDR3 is CASSLRTGTGTEAFF. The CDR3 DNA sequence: TGTGCCAGCAGCTTAAGAACAGGGACCGGCACTGAAGCTTTCTTT.

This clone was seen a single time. CDR3 in amino acids: CASRSSGNTIYF. As DNA, the CDR3 is TGTGCCAGCAGGAGCTCTGGAAACACCATATATTTT. The chain uses TRBV2 and TRBJ1-3; D gene uncertain. The CDR3 runs 12 residues. Germline CDR1 SNHLY, CDR2 FYNNEI. Between the trimmed V and J ends, which lost 6 bases and 0 bases, there was a span of 3 bases.

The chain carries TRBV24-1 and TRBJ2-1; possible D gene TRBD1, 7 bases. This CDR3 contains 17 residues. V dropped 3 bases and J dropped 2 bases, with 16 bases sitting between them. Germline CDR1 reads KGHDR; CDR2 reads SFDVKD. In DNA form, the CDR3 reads TGTGCCACCAGTGATACTCCGACAGGGAGGCCCTACAATGAGCAGTTCTTC. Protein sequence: CATSDTPTGRPYNEQFF.

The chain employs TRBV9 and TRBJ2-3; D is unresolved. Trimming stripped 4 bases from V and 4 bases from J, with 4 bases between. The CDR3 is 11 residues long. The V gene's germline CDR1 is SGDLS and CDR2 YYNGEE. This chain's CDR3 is CASSISDTQYF. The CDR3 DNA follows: TGTGCCAGCAGCATATCAGATACGCAGTATTTT.

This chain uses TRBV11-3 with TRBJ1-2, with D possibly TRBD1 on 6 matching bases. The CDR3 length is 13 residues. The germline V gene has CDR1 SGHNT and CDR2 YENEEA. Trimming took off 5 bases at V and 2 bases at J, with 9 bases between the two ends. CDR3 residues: CASSPGQNYGYTF. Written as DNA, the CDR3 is TGTGCCAGCAGCCCCGGACAGAACTATGGCTACACCTTC.

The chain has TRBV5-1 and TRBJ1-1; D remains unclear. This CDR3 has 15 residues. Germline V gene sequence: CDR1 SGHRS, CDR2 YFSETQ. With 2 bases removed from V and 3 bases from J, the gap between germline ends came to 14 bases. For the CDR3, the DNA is TGCGCCAGCAGCTTTTCCTCCACCCGGGACACTGAAGCTTTCTTT. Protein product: CASSFSSTRDTEAFF.

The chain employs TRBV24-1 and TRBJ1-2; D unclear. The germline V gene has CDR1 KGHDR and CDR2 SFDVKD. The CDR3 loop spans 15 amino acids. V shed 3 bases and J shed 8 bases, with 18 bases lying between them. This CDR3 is CATSDNSGKVWGYTF. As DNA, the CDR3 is TGTGCCACCAGTGATAACTCGGGGAAAGTATGGGGCTACACCTTC.

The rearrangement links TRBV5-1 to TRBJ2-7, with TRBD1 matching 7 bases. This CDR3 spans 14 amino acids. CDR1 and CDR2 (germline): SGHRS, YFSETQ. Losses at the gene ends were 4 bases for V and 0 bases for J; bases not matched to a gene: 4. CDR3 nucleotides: TGCGCCAGCAGCACCCGGGACAGCTCCTACGAGCAGTACTTC. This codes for CASSTRDSSYEQYF.

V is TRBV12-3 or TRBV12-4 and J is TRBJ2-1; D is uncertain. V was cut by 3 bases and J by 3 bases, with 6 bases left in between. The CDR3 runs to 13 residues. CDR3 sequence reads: CASSFSVYNEQFF. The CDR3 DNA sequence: TGTGCCAGCAGTTTTAGTGTCTACAATGAGCAGTTCTTC.

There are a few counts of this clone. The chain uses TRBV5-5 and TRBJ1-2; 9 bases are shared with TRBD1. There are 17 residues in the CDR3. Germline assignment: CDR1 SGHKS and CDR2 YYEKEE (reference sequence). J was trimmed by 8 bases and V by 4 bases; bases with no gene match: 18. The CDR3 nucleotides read TGTGCCAGCAGCGCCCTCTATCAAACCGGGACAGGGTACGGCTACACCTTC. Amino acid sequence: CASSALYQTGTGYGYTF.

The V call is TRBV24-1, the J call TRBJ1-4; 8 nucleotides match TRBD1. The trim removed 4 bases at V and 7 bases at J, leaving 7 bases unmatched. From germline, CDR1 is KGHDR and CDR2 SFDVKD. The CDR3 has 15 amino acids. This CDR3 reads CATSEAGQGGEKLFF. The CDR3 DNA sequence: TGTGCCACCAGTGAGGCTGGACAGGGCGGTGAAAAACTGTTTTTT.

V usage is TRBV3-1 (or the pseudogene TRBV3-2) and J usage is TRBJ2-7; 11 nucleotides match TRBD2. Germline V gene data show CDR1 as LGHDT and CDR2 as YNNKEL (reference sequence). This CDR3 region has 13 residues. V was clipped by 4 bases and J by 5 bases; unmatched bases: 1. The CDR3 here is CASSLLAGDEQYF. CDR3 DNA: TGTGCCAGCAGCCTACTAGCGGGAGACGAGCAGTACTTC.

CDR3 sequence (DNA): TGTGCCAGCTCGCCTAGAACTACAGATACGCAGTATTTT. Its translation: CASSPRTTDTQYF. The chain employs TRBV18 and TRBJ2-3; D unresolved. V was shortened by 6 bases and J by 3 bases, with 10 bases between the two germline ends. The germline gives CDR1 KGHSH, CDR2 LQKENI. This CDR3 has 13 residues. Looking up the rest from reference TRBV18 and TRBJ2-3 gives the full variable domain: NAGVMQNPRHLVRRRGQEARLRCSPMKGHSHVYWYRQLPEEGLKFMVYLQKENIIDESGMPKERFSAEFPKEGPSILRIQQVVRGDSAAYFCASSPRTTDTQYFGPGTRLTVL.

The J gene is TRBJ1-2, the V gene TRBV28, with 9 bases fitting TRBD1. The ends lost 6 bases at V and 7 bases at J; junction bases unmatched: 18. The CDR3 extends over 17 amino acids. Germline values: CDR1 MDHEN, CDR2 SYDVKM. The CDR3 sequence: CASSLLDRGRGHGGYTF. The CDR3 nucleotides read TGTGCCAGCAGCCTTCTGGACAGGGGTCGTGGCCACGGTGGCTACACCTTC.

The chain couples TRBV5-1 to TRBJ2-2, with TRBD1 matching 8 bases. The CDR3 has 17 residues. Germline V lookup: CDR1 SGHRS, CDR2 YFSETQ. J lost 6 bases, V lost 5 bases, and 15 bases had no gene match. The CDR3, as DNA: TGCGCCAGCAGTACCCAGGGGGCTCTGGTTCCCTCCGGGGAGCTGTTTTTT. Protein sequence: CASSTQGALVPSGELFF.

The CDR3 DNA sequence: TGTGCCAGCAGGGGACACCTAACAACTAATGAAAAACTGTTTTTT. It is translated as CASRGHLTTNEKLFF. The V gene is TRBV6-6, the J gene TRBJ1-4, with D perhaps matching TRBD1 (6 bases). The V end lost 6 bases, the J end lost 0 bases, and 11 bases lay between the germline ends. The CDR3 runs 15 residues. Germline CDR1 and CDR2: MNHNY and SVGAGI (reference sequence).

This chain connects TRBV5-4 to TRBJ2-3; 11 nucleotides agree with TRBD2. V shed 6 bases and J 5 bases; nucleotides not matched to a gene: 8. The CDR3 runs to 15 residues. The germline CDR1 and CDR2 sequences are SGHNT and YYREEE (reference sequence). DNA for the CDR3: TGTGCCAGCAACCCCGGGACTAGCGGACAAGATACGCAGTATTTT. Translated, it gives CASNPGTSGQDTQYF. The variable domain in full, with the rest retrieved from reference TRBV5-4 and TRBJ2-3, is ETGVTQSPTHLIKTRGQQVTLRCSSQSGHNTVSWYQQALGQGPQFIFQYYREEENGRGNFPPRFSGLQFPNYSSELNVNALELDDSALYLCASNPGTSGQDTQYFGPGTRLTVL.

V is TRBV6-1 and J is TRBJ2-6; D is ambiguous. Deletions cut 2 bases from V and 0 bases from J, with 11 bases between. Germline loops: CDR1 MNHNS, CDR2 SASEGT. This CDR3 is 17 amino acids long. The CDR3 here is CASSESGLPSGANVLTF. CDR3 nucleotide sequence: TGTGCCAGCAGTGAATCAGGCCTCCCCTCTGGGGCCAACGTCCTGACTTTC.

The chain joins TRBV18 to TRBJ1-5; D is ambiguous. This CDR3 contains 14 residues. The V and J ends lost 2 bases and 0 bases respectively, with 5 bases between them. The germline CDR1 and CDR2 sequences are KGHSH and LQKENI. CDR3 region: CASSPGRSNQPQHF. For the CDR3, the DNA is TGTGCCAGCTCACCAGGCCGTAGCAATCAGCCCCAGCATTTT.

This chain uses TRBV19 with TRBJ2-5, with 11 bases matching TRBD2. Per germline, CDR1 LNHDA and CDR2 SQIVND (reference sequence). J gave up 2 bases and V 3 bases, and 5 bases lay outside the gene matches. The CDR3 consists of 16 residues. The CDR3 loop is CASSMITSGGQETQYF. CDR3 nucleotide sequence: TGTGCCAGTAGTATGATCACTAGCGGGGGTCAAGAGACCCAGTACTTC.